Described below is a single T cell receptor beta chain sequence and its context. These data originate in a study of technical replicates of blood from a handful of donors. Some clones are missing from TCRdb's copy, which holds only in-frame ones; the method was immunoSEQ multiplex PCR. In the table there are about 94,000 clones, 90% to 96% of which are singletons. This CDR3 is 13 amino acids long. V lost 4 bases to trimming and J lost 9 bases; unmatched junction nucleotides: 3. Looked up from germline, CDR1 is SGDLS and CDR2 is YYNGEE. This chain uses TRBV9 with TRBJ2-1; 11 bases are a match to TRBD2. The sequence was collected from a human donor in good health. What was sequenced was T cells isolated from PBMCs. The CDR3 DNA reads TGTGCCAGCAGCCCGGGACTAGCGGCTGAGCAGTTCTTC. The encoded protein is CASSPGLAAEQFF.